The 26 T cell receptor beta chains below all came from one sample that was sequenced in a study of T cells in Graves' hyperthyroidism and ophthalmopathy. RNA transcripts yielded amplified TCR beta CDR3 regions. The HTBI primer set served for first-round RT-PCR of the TCR CDR3. TCRdb processed the multiplex PCR reads anew with MiXCR; each CDR3 protein has one entry. Here the sample spans some 560,000 distinct CDR3 sequences, 14% being singletons. The sample comprised blood. These receptors all come from a woman between 40 and 55 years old with Graves' hyperthyroidism.

This clonotype occurred many times. The chain is built from TRBV5-1 and TRBJ2-7, with TRBD1 identical over 8 bases. The CDR3 loop spans 16 amino acids. Looked up from germline, CDR1 is SGHRS and CDR2 is YFSETQ. The trim removed 4 bases at V and 2 bases at J, leaving 11 bases unmatched. The CDR3 reads CASSPQPGGVAYEQYF. CDR3 DNA: TGCGCCAGCAGCCCTCAACCAGGGGGCGTCGCCTACGAGCAGTACTTC. Based on the CDR3 plus reference TRBV5-1 and TRBJ2-7, the full variable domain is KAGVTQTPRYLIKTRGQQVTLSCSPISGHRSVSWYQQTPGQGLQFLFEYFSETQRNKGNFPGRFSGRQFSNSRSEMNVSTLELGDSALYLCASSPQPGGVAYEQYFGPGTRLTVT.

This clonotype was detected many times. This chain uses TRBV11-1 with TRBJ2-7; the D gene is possibly TRBD2 (6 bases). The V gene lost 6 bases and the J gene lost 6 bases, with 18 bases spanning the gap. Germline V gene sequence: CDR1 SGHAT, CDR2 FQDESV (reference sequence). There are 14 residues in the CDR3. This CDR3 reads CASRLRRLEGEQYF. The CDR3 DNA is TGTGCCAGCAGGTTACGTCGACTAGAGGGCGAGCAGTACTTC.

The chain is built from TRBV6-5 and TRBJ1-1; D is unclear. V lost 0 bases, J lost 4 bases, and 9 bases lay in between. Looked up from germline, CDR1 is MNHEY and CDR2 is SVGAGI. The CDR3 spans 14 residues. CDR3 sequence: CASSYSNKGTEAFF. For the CDR3, the DNA is TGTGCCAGCAGTTACTCGAATAAGGGCACTGAAGCTTTCTTT.

Many counts were recorded for this clonotype. CDR3 protein: CASSEGQVKGETQYF. The DNA for the CDR3 is TGTGCCAGCAGTGAGGGACAGGTTAAGGGGGAGACCCAGTACTTC. The chain has TRBV27 and TRBJ2-5; TRBD1 matches at 8 bases. The germline V gene encodes CDR1 MNHEY and CDR2 SMNVEV (reference sequence). Trimming removed 5 bases from V and 5 bases from J; junction bases left unmatched: 10. This CDR3 region has 15 residues.

This sequence joins TRBV5-5 and TRBJ2-5, with 8 bases lining up with TRBD2. This CDR3 has 20 residues. V trimming: 2 bases; J trimming: 5 bases; junction bases outside the gene matches: 23. Germline CDR1 reads SGHKS; CDR2 reads YYEKEE (reference sequence). The CDR3: CASSFAVSGLTGGPDETQYF. As DNA, the CDR3 is TGTGCCAGCAGCTTTGCGGTTTCGGGGCTAACGGGAGGGCCGGATGAGACCCAGTACTTC.

The sample holds many counts of this clonotype. This chain uses TRBV28 with TRBJ1-1; TRBD1 matches 9 bases. Looked up from germline, CDR1 is MDHEN and CDR2 is SYDVKM. Trimming at V came to 8 bases and at J to 3 bases, leaving 1 base not matched to a gene. The CDR3 loop spans 12 amino acids. In DNA, the CDR3 is TGTGCCAGCGACAGGGGGTACACTGAAGCTTTCTTT. Translation: CASDRGYTEAFF.

This clonotype was observed at least ten times. V and J are TRBV29-1 and TRBJ1-4; D perhaps matches TRBD1 (6 bases). Germline CDR1 SQVTM, CDR2 ANQGSEA. The CDR3 is 13 residues long. With 5 bases removed from V and 4 bases from J, the gap between germline ends came to 11 bases. DNA of the CDR3: TGCAGCGTTCGGACAGTCCTTAATGAAAAACTGTTTTTT. This encodes CSVRTVLNEKLFF.

This clonotype was recorded at least ten times. The chain is built from TRBV7-2 and TRBJ2-5; the D gene is possibly TRBD2 (7 bases). Germline CDR1 and CDR2: SGHTA and FQGNSA. V was shortened by 4 bases and J by 5 bases, with 14 bases between the two germline ends. The CDR3 is 14 amino acids. The CDR3 DNA follows: TGTGCCAGCAGCTACGCGGGGGCAGGGGAGACCCAGTACTTC. Translation: CASSYAGAGETQYF.

At least ten counts were recorded for this clonotype. The rearrangement joins TRBV6-2 or TRBV6-3 to TRBJ2-5; 10 nucleotides agree with TRBD2. V dropped 3 bases and J dropped 6; count of bases not matched to a gene: 7. Germline values: CDR1 MNHEY, CDR2 SVGEGT. This CDR3 has 15 amino acids. CDR3 in amino acids: CASSYSPTSGQTQYF. Here the CDR3 DNA reads TGTGCCAGCAGTTATTCTCCGACTAGCGGGCAGACCCAGTACTTC.

This chain links TRBV12-3 or TRBV12-4 with TRBJ2-5, with 10 bases matching TRBD2. V shed 7 bases and J 5 bases; nucleotides not matched to a gene: 7. The CDR3 contains 14 residues. The CDR3 spells CASTLAGDWETQYF. CDR3 nucleotide sequence: TGTGCCAGCACCCTAGCGGGAGACTGGGAGACCCAGTACTTC.

In nucleotides, the CDR3 is TGTGCCAGCGTCCCGGTCCTTCCCGGAGAGCAGTACTTC. Translated: CASVPVLPGEQYF. The chain employs TRBV2 and TRBJ2-7; D uncertain. Germline V gene sequence: CDR1 SNHLY, CDR2 FYNNEI. The V end lost 8 bases, the J end lost 7 bases, and 18 bases lay between the germline ends. The CDR3 totals 13 residues.

This clonotype was picked up many times. The chain carries TRBV20-1 and TRBJ2-1; D possibly corresponds to TRBD1 (5 bases). From germline, CDR1 is DFQATT and CDR2 SNEGSKA (reference sequence). Trimming stripped 3 bases from V and 5 bases from J, with 11 bases between. This CDR3 spans 13 amino acids. The CDR3 spells CSARGPINNEQFF. In nucleotides, the CDR3 is TGCAGTGCTAGGGGGCCGATCAACAATGAGCAGTTCTTC.

This clonotype has ten or more counts. The J gene is TRBJ2-3, the V gene TRBV2; 8 bases align to TRBD2. The CDR3 contains 13 residues. The V and J ends lost 8 bases and 6 bases, in that order; junction bases with no gene match: 7. Germline V lookup: CDR1 SNHLY, CDR2 FYNNEI. CDR3 DNA: TGTGCCAGCTCACGAGCGGGAGACGATACGCAGTATTTT. Amino acids: CASSRAGDDTQYF.

Many counts were recorded for this clonotype. The V gene is TRBV6-6, the J gene TRBJ2-7; 8 bases agree with TRBD1. V trimming: 6 bases; J trimming: 2 bases; junction bases outside the gene matches: 21. In germline, CDR1 is MNHNY, CDR2 SVGAGI (reference sequence). The CDR3 extends over 19 amino acids. The CDR3 coding sequence is TGTGCCAGCAGGAGACTCGACAGGGGCCTTGACTTGTTACCCTACGAGCAGTACTTC. Translating gives CASRRLDRGLDLLPYEQYF.

Turning to this clonotype: Germline is not matched at one junction end, which may reflect a read error. V usage is TRBV6-2 or TRBV6-3 and J usage is TRBJ1-6; D is perhaps TRBD1 (5 bases). From germline, CDR1 is MNHEY and CDR2 SVGEGT. This CDR3 spans 19 amino acids. CDR3 loop: CAGSFSSQAGSSYNSPLHF. The CDR3 region has the DNA TGTGCCGGCAGTTTTTCTTCACAGGCGGGTAGCTCCTATAATTCACCCCTCCACTTT.

This clonotype was found many times. One end of the junction does not line up with germline, which may come from a read error. This rearrangement joins TRBV2 to TRBJ2-3; D ambiguous. The CDR3 covers 16 residues. Germline-derived CDR1 and CDR2 are SNHLY and FYNNEI. CDR3 sequence (DNA): TGTGCCAGCAGTGGGGCTGGGTTGTTTGGCACAGATACGCATTATTTT. Protein: CASSGAGLFGTDTHYF.

The V gene is TRBV10-3, the J gene TRBJ2-7, with 9 bases lining up with TRBD2. Germline lookup yields CDR1 ENHRY and CDR2 SYGVKD. The CDR3 runs to 16 residues. V lost 2 bases, J lost 4 bases, and 9 bases stayed unmatched. The CDR3 DNA sequence: TGTGCCATCAGTGAGAGTAGCGGGAGTTTTTTTTACGAGCAGTACTTC. Its protein product is CAISESSGSFFYEQYF.

This clonotype has a count of ten or more. The gene calls are TRBV24-1 and TRBJ2-1; 13 nucleotides align to TRBD2. V shed 9 bases and J 0 bases; nucleotides not matched to a gene: 4. The CDR3 is 16 residues long. Germline CDR1 reads KGHDR; CDR2 reads SFDVKD. For the CDR3, the DNA is TGTGCCACCGGACTAGCGGGGGCTAGCTCCTACAATGAGCAGTTCTTC. This codes for CATGLAGASSYNEQFF.

This clonotype was seen ten or more times. The rearrangement uses TRBV5-1 and TRBJ1-2; D gene ambiguous. The CDR3 spans 13 residues. The germline V gene has CDR1 SGHRS and CDR2 YFSETQ. Trimming took off 3 bases at V and 6 bases at J, with 12 bases between the two ends. The CDR3 DNA is TGCGCCAGCAGCTCTCAGGTCTCAGATGGCTACACCTTC. Its translation is CASSSQVSDGYTF.

This clonotype was seen repeatedly, ten times or more. The chain uses TRBV30 and TRBJ2-5; D might be TRBD1 (5 bases). This CDR3 has 12 amino acids. Germline loops: CDR1 GTSNPN, CDR2 SVGIG (reference sequence). The V gene lost 3 bases and the J gene lost 3 bases, with 8 bases spanning the gap. CDR3 sequence reads: CAWRPGKETQYF. The DNA of the CDR3 is TGTGCCTGGAGGCCAGGGAAAGAGACCCAGTACTTC.

This chain uses TRBV5-1 with TRBJ2-3; 13 bases align to TRBD2. V shed 4 bases and J 4 bases; nucleotides not matched to a gene: 9. Germline V gene data show CDR1 as SGHRS and CDR2 as YFSETQ. The CDR3 is 17 residues long. The DNA of the CDR3 is TGCGCCAGCAGCCCCGGGACTAGCGGGATGGAGGCAGATACGCAGTATTTT. Translated: CASSPGTSGMEADTQYF.

This clonotype was seen a handful of times. J is TRBJ2-6 and V is TRBV7-8; possibly TRBD2 for D (5 bases). V lost 5 bases, J lost 9 bases, and 23 bases lay in between. The CDR3 runs 17 residues. Per the germline V gene, CDR1 is SGHVS and CDR2 is FQNEAQ. The CDR3 DNA sequence: TGTGCCAGCAGCGGCAGCCGGGGAAATGAAGCGCACAACGTCCTGACTTTC. Amino acid sequence: CASSGSRGNEAHNVLTF.

This clonotype was found many times. The chain uses TRBV20-1 and TRBJ1-2; D is undetermined. Trimming took 5 bases from V and 5 from J, leaving 12 bases between them. The CDR3 is 12 residues long. Germline V gene lookup returns CDR1 DFQATT and CDR2 SNEGSKA (reference sequence). This CDR3 reads CSAETDIYGYTF. The CDR3 DNA is TGCAGTGCTGAGACGGATATTTATGGCTACACCTTC.

In its sample, this clonotype was seen many times. This chain links TRBV3-1 with TRBJ1-5, with TRBD1 as a possible D gene (5 bases). The germline V gene has CDR1 LGHDT and CDR2 YNNKEL (reference sequence). The CDR3 is 16 amino acids. V was shortened by 3 bases and J by 1 base, with 13 bases between the two germline ends. The CDR3 sequence is CASSQGRAVSNQPQHF. In DNA, the CDR3 is TGTGCCAGCAGCCAGGGCAGGGCGGTGAGCAATCAGCCCCAGCATTTT.

There are a few counts of this clonotype. A much larger clone lies one base from this, so it may be a read error. J is TRBJ2-7 and V is TRBV2, with 8 nucleotides matching TRBD1. The CDR3 has 13 residues. From germline, CDR1 is SNHLY and CDR2 FYNNEI. CDR3 coding DNA: TGTGCCGGCAGTGAACAGGGGGTTTACGAGCAGTACTTC. Its translation: CAGSEQGVYEQYF. Full variable domain (rest looked up from reference TRBV2 and TRBJ2-7): EPEVTQTPSHQVTQMGQEVILRCVPISNHLYFYWYRQILGQKVEFLVSFYNNEISEKSEIFDDQFSVERPDGSNFTLKIRSTKLEDSAMYFCAGSEQGVYEQYFGPGTRLTVT.

This clonotype was seen more than once but under ten times. CDR3 in DNA: TGTGCCAGCAGCGCCCAGCGGGAGGTGAATGAGCAGTTCTTC. Protein sequence: CASSAQREVNEQFF. The chain is built from TRBV9 and TRBJ2-1; 9 positions agree with TRBD2. CDR3 length: 14 amino acids. Germline CDR1 and CDR2: SGDLS and YYNGEE. V lost 3 bases, J lost 7 bases, and 5 bases stayed unmatched.